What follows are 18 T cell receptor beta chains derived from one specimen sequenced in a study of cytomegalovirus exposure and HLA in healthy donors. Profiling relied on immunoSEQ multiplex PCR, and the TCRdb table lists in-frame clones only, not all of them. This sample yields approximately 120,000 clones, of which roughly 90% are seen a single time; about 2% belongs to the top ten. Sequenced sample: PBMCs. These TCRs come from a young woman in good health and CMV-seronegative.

CDR3 residues: CASSLGLAGLSYEQYF. In nucleotides, the CDR3 is TGTGCCAGCAGCTTGGGACTAGCGGGTCTCTCCTACGAGCAGTACTTC. The rearrangement links TRBV5-6 to TRBJ2-7; 10 bases agree with TRBD2. The CDR3 is made up of 16 amino acids. The trim removed 0 bases at V and 0 bases at J, leaving 3 bases unmatched. Germline-derived CDR1 and CDR2 are SGHDT and YYEEEE. Based on the CDR3 plus reference TRBV5-6 and TRBJ2-7, the full variable domain is DAGVTQSPTHLIKTRGQQVTLRCSPKSGHDTVSWYQQALGQGPQFIFQYYEEEERQRGNFPDRFSGHQFPNYSSELNVNALLLGDSALYLCASSLGLAGLSYEQYFGPGTRLTVT.

Here the CDR3 reads CASSFPRGTDTQYF. DNA for the CDR3: TGTGCCAGCAGTTTCCCCAGGGGCACAGATACGCAGTATTTT. The chain employs TRBV6-6 and TRBJ2-3; D might be TRBD1 (5 bases). The CDR3 has 14 residues. Germline V CDR1 and CDR2: MNHNY, SVGAGI (reference sequence). V dropped 4 bases and J dropped 1 base, with 9 bases sitting between them.

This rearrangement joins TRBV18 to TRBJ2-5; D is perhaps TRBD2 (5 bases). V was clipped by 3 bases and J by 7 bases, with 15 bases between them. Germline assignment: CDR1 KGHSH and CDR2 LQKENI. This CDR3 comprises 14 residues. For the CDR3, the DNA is TGTGCCAGCTCACCTGAGACCGGGATTTGGACCCAGTACTTC. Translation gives CASSPETGIWTQYF.

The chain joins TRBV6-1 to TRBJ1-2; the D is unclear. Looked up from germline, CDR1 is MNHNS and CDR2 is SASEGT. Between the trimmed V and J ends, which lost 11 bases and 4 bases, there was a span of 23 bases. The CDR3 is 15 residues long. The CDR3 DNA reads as TGTGCCGGCGGGCTCCCGGGCCGGTTAGGCTATGGCTACACCTTC. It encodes CAGGLPGRLGYGYTF.

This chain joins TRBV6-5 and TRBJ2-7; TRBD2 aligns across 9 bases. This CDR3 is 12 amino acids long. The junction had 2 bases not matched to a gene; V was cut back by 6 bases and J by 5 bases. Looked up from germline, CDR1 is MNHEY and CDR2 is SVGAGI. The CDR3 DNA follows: TGTGCCAGCAGCCTAGCGGGAAACGAGCAGTACTTC. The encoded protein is CASSLAGNEQYF.

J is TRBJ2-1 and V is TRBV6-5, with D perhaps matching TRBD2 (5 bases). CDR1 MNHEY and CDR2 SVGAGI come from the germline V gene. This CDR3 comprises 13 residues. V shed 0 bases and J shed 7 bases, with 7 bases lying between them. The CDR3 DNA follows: TGTGCCAGCAGTTACTCGCGGGCTAATGAGCAGTTCTTC. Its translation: CASSYSRANEQFF.

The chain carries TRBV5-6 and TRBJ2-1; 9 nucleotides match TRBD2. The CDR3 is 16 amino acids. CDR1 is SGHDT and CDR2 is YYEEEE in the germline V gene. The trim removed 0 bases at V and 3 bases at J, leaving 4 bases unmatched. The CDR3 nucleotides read TGTGCCAGCAGCTTGGGTGTTAGCGGGAGCTACAATGAGCAGTTCTTC. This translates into CASSLGVSGSYNEQFF.

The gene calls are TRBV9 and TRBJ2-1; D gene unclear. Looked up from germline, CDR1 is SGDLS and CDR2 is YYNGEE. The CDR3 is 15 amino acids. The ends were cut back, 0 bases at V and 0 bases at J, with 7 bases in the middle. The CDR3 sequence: CASSVEPSSYNEQFF. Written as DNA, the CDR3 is TGTGCCAGCAGCGTAGAGCCGAGCTCCTACAATGAGCAGTTCTTC.

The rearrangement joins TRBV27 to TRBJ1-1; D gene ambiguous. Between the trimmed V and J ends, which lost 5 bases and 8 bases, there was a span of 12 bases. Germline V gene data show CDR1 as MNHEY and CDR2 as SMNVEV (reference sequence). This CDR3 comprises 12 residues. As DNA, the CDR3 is TGTGCCAGCAGTACCTCTAGTGGAGAAGCTTTCTTT. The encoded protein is CASSTSSGEAFF.

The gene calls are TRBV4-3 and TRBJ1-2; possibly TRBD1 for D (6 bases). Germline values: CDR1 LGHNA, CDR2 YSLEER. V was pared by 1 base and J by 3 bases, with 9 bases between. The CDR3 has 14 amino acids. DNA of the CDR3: TGCGCCAGCAGCCAAGGTACAGGGTACTATGGCTACACCTTC. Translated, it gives CASSQGTGYYGYTF.

This chain's CDR3 is CASSYILASRDTQYF. The CDR3 DNA reads TGTGCCAGCAGCTATATACTAGCTTCGAGAGATACGCAGTATTTT. The rearrangement links TRBV7-2 to TRBJ2-3; possible D gene TRBD2, 6 bases. Germline loops: CDR1 SGHTA, CDR2 FQGNSA. V was pared by 4 bases and J by 5 bases, with 16 bases between. The CDR3 sequence is 15 residues long.

The CDR3 region is CASSHQTGVGNTIYF. CDR3 coding DNA: TGTGCCAGCAGCCACCAAACAGGCGTTGGAAACACCATATATTTT. The chain carries TRBV7-9 and TRBJ1-3; TRBD1 might be the D (5 bases). V was pared by 5 bases and J by 3 bases, with 14 bases between. CDR3 length: 15 residues. Germline V gene sequence: CDR1 SEHNR, CDR2 FQNEAQ (reference sequence).

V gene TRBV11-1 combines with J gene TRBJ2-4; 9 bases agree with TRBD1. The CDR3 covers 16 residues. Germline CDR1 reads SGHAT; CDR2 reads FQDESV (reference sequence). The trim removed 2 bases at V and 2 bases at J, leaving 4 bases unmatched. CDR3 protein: CASSLTGTGTKNIQYF. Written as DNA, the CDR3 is TGTGCCAGCAGCTTAACCGGGACAGGGACCAAAAACATTCAGTACTTC.

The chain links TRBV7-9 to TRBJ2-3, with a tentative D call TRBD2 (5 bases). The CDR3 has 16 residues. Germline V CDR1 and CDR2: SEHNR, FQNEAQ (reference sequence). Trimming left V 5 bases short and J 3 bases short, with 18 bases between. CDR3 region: CASSPARGRRTDTQYF. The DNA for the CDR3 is TGTGCCAGCAGCCCGGCTCGGGGTAGGAGGACAGATACGCAGTATTTT.

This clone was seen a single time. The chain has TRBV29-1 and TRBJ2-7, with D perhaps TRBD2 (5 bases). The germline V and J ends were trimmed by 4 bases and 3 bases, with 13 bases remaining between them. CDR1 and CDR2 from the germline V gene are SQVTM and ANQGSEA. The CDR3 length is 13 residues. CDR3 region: CSVVSPADYEQYF. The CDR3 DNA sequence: TGCAGCGTTGTATCCCCAGCGGACTACGAGCAGTACTTC.

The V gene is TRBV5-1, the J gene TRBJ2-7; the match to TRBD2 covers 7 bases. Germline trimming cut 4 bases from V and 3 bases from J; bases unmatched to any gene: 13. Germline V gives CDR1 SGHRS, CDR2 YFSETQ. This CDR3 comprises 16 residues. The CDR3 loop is CASSRRTGREIYEQYF. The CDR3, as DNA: TGCGCCAGCAGCCGGCGAACGGGGCGGGAGATCTACGAGCAGTACTTC.

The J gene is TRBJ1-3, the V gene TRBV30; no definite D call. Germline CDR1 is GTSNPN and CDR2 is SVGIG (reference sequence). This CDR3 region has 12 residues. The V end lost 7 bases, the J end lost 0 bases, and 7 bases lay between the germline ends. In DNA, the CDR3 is TGTGCCTCGGAGGGCTCTGGAAACACCATATATTTT. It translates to CASEGSGNTIYF.

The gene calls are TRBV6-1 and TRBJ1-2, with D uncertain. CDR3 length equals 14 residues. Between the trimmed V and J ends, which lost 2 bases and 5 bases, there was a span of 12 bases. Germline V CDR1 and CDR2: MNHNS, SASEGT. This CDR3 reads CASSELTNHYGYTF. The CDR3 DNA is TGTGCCAGCAGTGAATTAACTAATCATTATGGCTACACCTTC.